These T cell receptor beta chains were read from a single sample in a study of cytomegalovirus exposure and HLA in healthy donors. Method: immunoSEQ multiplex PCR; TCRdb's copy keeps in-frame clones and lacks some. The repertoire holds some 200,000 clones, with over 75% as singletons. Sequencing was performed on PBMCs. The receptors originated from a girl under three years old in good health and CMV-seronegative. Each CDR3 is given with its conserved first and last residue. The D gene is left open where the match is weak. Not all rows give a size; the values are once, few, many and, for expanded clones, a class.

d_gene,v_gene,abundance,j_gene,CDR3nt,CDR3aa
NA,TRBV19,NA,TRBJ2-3,TGTGCCAGTAGTCACACAGATACGCAGTATTTT,CASSHTDTQYF
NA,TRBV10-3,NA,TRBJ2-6,TGTGCCATCAGCCCTTCTGGGGCCAACGTCCTGACTTTC,CAISPSGANVLTF
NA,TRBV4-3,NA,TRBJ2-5,TGCGCCAGCAGCCAAGATCGGGAGACCCAGTACTTC,CASSQDRETQYF
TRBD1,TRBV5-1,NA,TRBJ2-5,TGCGCCAGCAGCTCCGGACAGGGTAAAGAGACCCAGTACTTC,CASSSGQGKETQYF
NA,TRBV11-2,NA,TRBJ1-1,TGTGCCAGCAGCCAATCGGGGGGGTACGGATACACTGAAGCTTTCTTT,CASSQSGGYGYTEAFF
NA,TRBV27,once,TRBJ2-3,TGTGCCAGTAGCCGGGGATCCACAGATACGCAGTATTTT,CASSRGSTDTQYF
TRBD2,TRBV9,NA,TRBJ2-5,TGTGCCAGCAGCGGGGCGGGGGGGCGTTTGGAAGAGACCCAGTACTTC,CASSGAGGRLEETQYF
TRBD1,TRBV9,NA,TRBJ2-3,TGTGCCAGCAAAACAGGGGAGACAACAGATACGCAGTATTTT,CASKTGETTDTQYF
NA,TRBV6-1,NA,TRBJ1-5,TGTGCCAGCACTTGGGTGGAGTATAGCAATCAGCCCCAGCATTTT,CASTWVEYSNQPQHF
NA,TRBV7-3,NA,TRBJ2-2,TGTGCCAGCAGCTTAACTAGCGGCACCGGGGAGCTGTTTTTT,CASSLTSGTGELFF
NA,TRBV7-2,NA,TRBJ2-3,TGTGCCAGTACAGGGTTTCCCACAGATACGCAGTATTTT,CASTGFPTDTQYF
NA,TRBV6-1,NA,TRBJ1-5,TGTGCCAGCAGTCAGACAGAGAGCAATCAGCCCCAGCATTTT,CASSQTESNQPQHF
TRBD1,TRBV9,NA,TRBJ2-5,TGTGCCAGCAGCTTCGGGACAGGGGGCGTGAAGCAGTACTTC,CASSFGTGGVKQYF
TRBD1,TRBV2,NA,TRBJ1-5,TGTGCCAGCAGTAGGGGACAGATAAATCAGCCCCAGCATTTT,CASSRGQINQPQHF
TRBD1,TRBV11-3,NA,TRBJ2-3,TGTGCCAGCAGCCTTCCGGGACAGGGGCAAGATACGCAGTATTTT,CASSLPGQGQDTQYF
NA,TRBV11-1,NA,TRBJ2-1,TGTGCCAGCAGCTCGGACAGCTCCTACAATGAGCAGTTCTTC,CASSSDSSYNEQFF
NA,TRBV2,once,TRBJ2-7,TGTGCCACCAACCTAGGAGGCGACGAGCAGTACTTC,CATNLGGDEQYF
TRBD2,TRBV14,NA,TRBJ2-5,TGTGCCAGCACCGACAGGGTTCTAGCGGGAGGGCTGAGGGAGACCCAGTACTTC,CASTDRVLAGGLRETQYF
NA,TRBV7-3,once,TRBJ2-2,TGTGCCAGCAGCCCTTCTCCCTGGCCCGGGGAGCTGTTTTTT,CASSPSPWPGELFF
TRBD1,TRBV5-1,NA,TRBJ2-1,TGCGCCAGCAGCTTCAACAGGGGAAGCTATGAGCAGTTCTTC,CASSFNRGSYEQFF
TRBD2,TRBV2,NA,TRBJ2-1,TGTGCCAGCAGGGTTAGCGGGAGCTCCTACAATGAGCAGTTCTTC,CASRVSGSSYNEQFF
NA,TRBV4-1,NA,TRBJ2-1,TGCGCCAGCAGCCAAGATGTGGCCCGACACGATGAGCAGTTCTTC,CASSQDVARHDEQFF
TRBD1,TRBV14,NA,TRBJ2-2,TGTGCCAGCAGCCAAGTTTTGGGGGACAGGTGGAGGAACACCGGGGAGCTGTTTTTT,CASSQVLGDRWRNTGELFF
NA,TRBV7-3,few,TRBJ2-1,TGTGCCAGCAGCTTAAGGGGGGCTAGCGGTTACAATGAGCAGTTCTTC,CASSLRGASGYNEQFF
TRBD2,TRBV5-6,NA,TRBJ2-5,TGTGCCAGCAGCTTAGCGGGAGGGAAAGAGACCCAGTACTTC,CASSLAGGKETQYF
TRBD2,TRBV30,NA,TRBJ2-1,TGTGCCTGGACGGGGCTAGCGGGCTACAATGAGCAGTTCTTC,CAWTGLAGYNEQFF
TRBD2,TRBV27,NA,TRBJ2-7,TGTGCCAGCGGACTAGCGGGAGGCTACGAGCAGTACTTC,CASGLAGGYEQYF
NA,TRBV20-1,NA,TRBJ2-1,TGCAGTGCCAGTATTAATGAGCAGTTCTTC,CSASINEQFF
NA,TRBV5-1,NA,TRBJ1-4,TGCGCCAGCAGCTTGGCCAGGGCTTCAGACAGCACAACTAATGAAAAACTGTTTTTT,CASSLARASDSTTNEKLFF
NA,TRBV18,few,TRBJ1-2,TGTGCCAGCTCACCAGAGGTCCGGTATAATGGCTACACCTTC,CASSPEVRYNGYTF
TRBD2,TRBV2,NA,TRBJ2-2,TGTGCCACTGCCGGGACTAAGGCCGGGGAGCTGTTTTTT,CATAGTKAGELFF
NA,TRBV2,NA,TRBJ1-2,TGTGCCAGCAGTGAAGCGCTAACAGGCCCCCAGAGCTACACCTTC,CASSEALTGPQSYTF
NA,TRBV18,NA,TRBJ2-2,TGTGCCAGCTCACCGAGACTAGTACACACCGGGGAGCTGTTTTTT,CASSPRLVHTGELFF
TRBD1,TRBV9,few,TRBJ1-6,TGTGCCAGCAGCGTAGAGGACAGGGGGCGGAATTCACCCCTCCACTTT,CASSVEDRGRNSPLHF
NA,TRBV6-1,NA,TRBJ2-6,TGTGCCAGCGGGCCCCCTGGGGCCAACGTCCTGACTTTC,CASGPPGANVLTF
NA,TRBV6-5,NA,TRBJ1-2,TGTGCCAGCAGTTACTCGCAGGGTGACTATGGCTACACCTTC,CASSYSQGDYGYTF
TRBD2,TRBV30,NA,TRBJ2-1,TGTGCCTGGAGTGGACTAGCGGGAATCCACAATGAGCAGTTCTTC,CAWSGLAGIHNEQFF
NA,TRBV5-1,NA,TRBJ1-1,TGCGCCAGCAGCTTGGCCGTGGGCATGAACACTGAAGCTTTCTTT,CASSLAVGMNTEAFF
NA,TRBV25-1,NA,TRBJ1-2,TGTGCCAGCAGTTCCGGTGACTATGGCTACACCTTC,CASSSGDYGYTF
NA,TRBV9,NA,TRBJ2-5,TGTGCCAGCAGCGTAGGATCACTACAAGAGACCCAGTACTTC,CASSVGSLQETQYF
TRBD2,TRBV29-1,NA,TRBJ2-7,TGCAGCGTTGAAGAGCCTAGCGGGGGGCCATACGAGCAGTACTTC,CSVEEPSGGPYEQYF